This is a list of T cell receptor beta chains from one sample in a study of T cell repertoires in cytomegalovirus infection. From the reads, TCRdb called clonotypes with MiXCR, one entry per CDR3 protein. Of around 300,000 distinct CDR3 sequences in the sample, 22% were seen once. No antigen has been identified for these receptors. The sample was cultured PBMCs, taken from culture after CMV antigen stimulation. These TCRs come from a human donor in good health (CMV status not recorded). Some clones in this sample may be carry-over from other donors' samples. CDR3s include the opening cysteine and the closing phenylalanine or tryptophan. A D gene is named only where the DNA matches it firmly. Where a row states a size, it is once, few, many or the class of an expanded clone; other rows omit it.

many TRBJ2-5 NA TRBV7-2 TGTGCCAGCAGCTTATTAGGGGCTGGTGAAGAGACCCAGTACTTC CASSLLGAGEETQYF
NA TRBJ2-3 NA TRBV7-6 TGTGCCAGCAGCCCACCTGCGGGACCGGGCACAGATACGCAGTATTTT CASSPPAGPGTDTQYF
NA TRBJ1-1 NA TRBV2 TGTGCCAGCAAGGCGTACGCTGAAGCTTTCTTT CASKAYAEAFF
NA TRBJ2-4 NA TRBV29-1 TGCAGCGTCCAGGTGGGGAGCATTCAGTACTTC CSVQVGSIQYF
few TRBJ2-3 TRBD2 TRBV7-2 TGTGCCAGCAGGTCTAGCGGGAGGGATACGCAGTATTTT CASRSSGRDTQYF
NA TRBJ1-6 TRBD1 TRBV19 TGTGCCAGTAGCCCTCCCCGACAGGGGGCGGATTCACCCCTCCACTTT CASSPPRQGADSPLHF
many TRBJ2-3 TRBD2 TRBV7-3 TGTGCCAGCAGCTTAAGCGGGAGCAGGGATACGCAGTATTTT CASSLSGSRDTQYF
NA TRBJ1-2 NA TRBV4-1 TGCGCCAGCAGCCAAGAGGGTGTCCGAGCTAACTATGGCTACACCTTC CASSQEGVRANYGYTF
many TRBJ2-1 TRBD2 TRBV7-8 TGTGCCAGCAGCTTAGTCCCCTTGGGGGGGTACAATGAGCAGTTCTTC CASSLVPLGGYNEQFF
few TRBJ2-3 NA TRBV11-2 TGTGCCAGTTCCTCGGGATGGTTCGTACGGGGGACAGATACGCAGTATTTT CASSSGWFVRGTDTQYF
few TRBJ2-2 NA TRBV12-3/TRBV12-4 TGTGCCAGCGTTACAGGACTGAACACCGGGGAGCTGTTTTTT CASVTGLNTGELFF
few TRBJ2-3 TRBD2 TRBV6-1 TGTGCCAGCAGTTTGTTGGCGGGAGGGCGCAGGGCGCAGTATTTT CASSLLAGGRRAQYF
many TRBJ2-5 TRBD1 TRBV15 TGTGCCACCAGCAATCTGGACAGGGTGGCCCAAGAGACCCAGTACTTC CATSNLDRVAQETQYF
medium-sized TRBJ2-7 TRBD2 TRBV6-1 TGTGCCAGCACCCCCTTAGCGGGAAGCTCCTACGAGCAGTACTTC CASTPLAGSSYEQYF
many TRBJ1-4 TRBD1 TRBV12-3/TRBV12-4 TGTGCCAGCGGGACAGGGTATGAAAAACTGTTTTTT CASGTGYEKLFF
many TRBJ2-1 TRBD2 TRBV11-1 TGTGCCAGCAGCTGGCCGGGACTAGCGGGAGAGGCGGATGAGCAGTTCTTC CASSWPGLAGEADEQFF
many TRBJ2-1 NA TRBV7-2 TGTGCCAGCAGCCGAGCCCTAGCGAGCTCCTACAATGAGCAGTTCTTC CASSRALASSYNEQFF